This T cell receptor (beta chain) was sequenced during a study of cytomegalovirus exposure and HLA in healthy donors. Whole-study findings and limits: For TCR beta chains, V- and J-gene trimming was later linked to a missense DCLRE1C variant. Later on, an analysis found that several of the most significant clusters appeared to be linked to common viral pathogens, which included parvovirus B19. Reports indicated that the classifier achieved high specificity and sensitivity in diagnosing cytomegalovirus status. CMV serostatus was the only recorded immune exposure for donors.

This CDR3 has 14 amino acids. Germline lookup yields CDR1 SEHNR and CDR2 FQNEAQ (reference sequence). Trimming took 4 bases from V and 4 from J; bases not matched to a gene: 4. A single count supports this clone. The antigen is undetermined. 60 Vbeta and 13 Jbeta primers were used in PCR. Only in-frame clones appear in the TCRdb table, and some are missing; sequencing was by immunoSEQ multiplex PCR. This table has some 150,000 clones, roughly 83% appearing once. The chain employs TRBV7-9 and TRBJ1-3, with 7 nucleotides matching TRBD1. Material: PBMCs. The TCR originated in a man in his forties in good health and CMV-seronegative. CDR3: CASSSPDRGNTIYF. The CDR3 nucleotides are TGTGCCAGCAGCTCGCCGGACAGGGGAAACACCATATATTTT. The variable domain in full, completed from reference TRBV7-9 and TRBJ1-3, reads DTGVSQNPRHKITKRGQNVTFRCDPISEHNRLYWYRQTLGQGPEFLTYFQNEAQLEKSRLLSDRFSAERPKGSFSTLEIQRTEQGDSAMYLCASSSPDRGNTIYFGEGSWLTVV.